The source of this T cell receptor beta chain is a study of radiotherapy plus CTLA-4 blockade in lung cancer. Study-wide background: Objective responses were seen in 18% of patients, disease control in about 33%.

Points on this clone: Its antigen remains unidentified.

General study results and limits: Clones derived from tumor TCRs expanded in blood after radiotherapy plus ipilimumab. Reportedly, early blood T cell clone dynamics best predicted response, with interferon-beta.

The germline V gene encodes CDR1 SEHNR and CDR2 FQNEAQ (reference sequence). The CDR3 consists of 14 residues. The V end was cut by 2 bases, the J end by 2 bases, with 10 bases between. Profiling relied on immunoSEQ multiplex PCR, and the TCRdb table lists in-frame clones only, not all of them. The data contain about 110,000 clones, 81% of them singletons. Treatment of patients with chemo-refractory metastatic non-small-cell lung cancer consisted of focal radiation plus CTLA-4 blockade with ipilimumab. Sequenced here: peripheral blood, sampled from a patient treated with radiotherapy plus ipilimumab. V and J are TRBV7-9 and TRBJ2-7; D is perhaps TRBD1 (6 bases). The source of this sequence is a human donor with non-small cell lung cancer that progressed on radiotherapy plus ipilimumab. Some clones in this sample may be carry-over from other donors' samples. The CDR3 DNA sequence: TGTGCCAGCAGCTTAACCGGGACACCCTACGAGCAGTACTTC. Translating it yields CASSLTGTPYEQYF.